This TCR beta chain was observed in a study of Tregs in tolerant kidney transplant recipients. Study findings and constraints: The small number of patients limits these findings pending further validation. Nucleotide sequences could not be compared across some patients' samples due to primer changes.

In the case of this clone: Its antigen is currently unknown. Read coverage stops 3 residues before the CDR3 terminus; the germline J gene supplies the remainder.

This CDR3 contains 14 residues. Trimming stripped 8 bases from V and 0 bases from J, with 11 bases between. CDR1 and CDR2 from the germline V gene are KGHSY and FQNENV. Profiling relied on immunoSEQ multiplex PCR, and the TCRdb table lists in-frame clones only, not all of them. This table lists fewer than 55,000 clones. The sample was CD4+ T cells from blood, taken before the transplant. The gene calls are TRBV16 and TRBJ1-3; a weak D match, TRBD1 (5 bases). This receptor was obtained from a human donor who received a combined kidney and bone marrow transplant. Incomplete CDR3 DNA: TGTGCCAGCGGGAGGGGACTCTCTGGAAACACC. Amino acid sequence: CASGRGLSGNT. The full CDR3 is CASGRGLSGNTIYF.